Listed here are 19 T cell receptor beta chains from one sample, sequenced in a study of shared clonotypes between healthy human individuals. Sequenced by immunoSEQ multiplex PCR; TCRdb stores in-frame clones only, minus some. This table has some 380,000 clones, roughly 96% appearing once. The sample taken for sequencing was memory CD8+ T cells sorted from blood. Regarding subset: CD45RO+ cells pooled with CCR7-negative TemRA cells. These TCRs come from a man between 25 and 39 years old in good health.

V is TRBV14 and J is TRBJ2-1; D is possibly TRBD2 (6 bases). The CDR3 contains 14 residues. CDR1 is SGHDN and CDR2 is FVKESK in the germline V gene. V lost 1 base, J lost 4 bases, and 8 bases lay in between. CDR3 nucleotides: TGTGCCAGCAGCCAAGGGGGACTTTACAATGAGCAGTTCTTC. Translation gives CASSQGGLYNEQFF.

The chain combines TRBV5-6 with TRBJ1-1; a possible D gene is TRBD1 (6 bases). The ends were cut back, 2 bases at V and 4 bases at J, with 18 bases in the middle. Germline-derived CDR1 and CDR2 are SGHDT and YYEEEE. This CDR3 is 16 amino acids long. The chain's CDR3 is CASSFGAGALGTEAFF. The CDR3 bases are TGTGCCAGCAGCTTCGGGGCAGGGGCGCTGGGCACTGAAGCTTTCTTT.

The J gene is TRBJ1-1, the V gene TRBV29-1; D is unclear. The germline CDR1 and CDR2 sequences are SQVTM and ANQGSEA. V was cut by 2 bases and J by 2 bases, with 3 bases left in between. The CDR3 loop spans 11 amino acids. The chain's CDR3 is CSVEYNTEAFF. CDR3 nucleotide sequence: TGCAGCGTTGAATACAACACTGAAGCTTTCTTT.

V is TRBV6-5 and J is TRBJ1-2; 12 nucleotides align to TRBD1. V was pared by 7 bases and J by 8 bases, with 2 bases of the junction left unmatched. The CDR3 sequence is 12 residues long. Germline V CDR1 and CDR2: MNHEY, SVGAGI. Written as DNA, the CDR3 is TGTGCCAGCATCGGGACAGGGGGCGGCTACACCTTC. It yields the protein CASIGTGGGYTF.

The J gene is TRBJ2-7, the V gene TRBV5-1, with 10 bases matching TRBD1. CDR1 is SGHRS and CDR2 is YFSETQ in the germline V gene. CDR3 size: 14 residues. J lost 5 bases, V lost 0 bases, and 2 bases had no gene match. CDR3 sequence: CASSLGTGGHEQYF. Written as DNA, the CDR3 is TGCGCCAGCAGCTTGGGGACAGGGGGACACGAGCAGTACTTC. Variable domain in full (rest from reference TRBV5-1 and TRBJ2-7): KAGVTQTPRYLIKTRGQQVTLSCSPISGHRSVSWYQQTPGQGLQFLFEYFSETQRNKGNFPGRFSGRQFSNSRSEMNVSTLELGDSALYLCASSLGTGGHEQYFGPGTRLTVT.

The V gene is TRBV27, the J gene TRBJ2-7; D assignment may be TRBD1 or TRBD2 (6 bases each). V was clipped by 3 bases and J by 4 bases, with 10 bases between them. Germline CDR1 is MNHEY and CDR2 is SMNVEV (reference sequence). The CDR3 is 13 residues long. The CDR3 loop is CASSLGGLYEQYF. CDR3 nucleotides: TGTGCCAGCAGTTTGGGGGGCCTGTACGAGCAGTACTTC.

The gene calls are TRBV5-8 and TRBJ2-7; 7 nucleotides agree with TRBD1. The CDR3 extends over 13 amino acids. CDR1 is SGHTS, CDR2 YDEGEE, per germline. V lost 2 bases to trimming and J lost 2 bases; unmatched junction nucleotides: 1. The CDR3 sequence is CASSLGGPYEQYF. The CDR3 nucleotides read TGTGCCAGCAGCTTAGGGGGCCCCTACGAGCAGTACTTC.

The rearrangement links TRBV14 to TRBJ1-1, with 9 nucleotides matching TRBD1. The CDR3 runs 21 residues. Germline trimming cut 0 bases from V and 0 bases from J; bases unmatched to any gene: 17. The V gene's germline CDR1 is SGHDN and CDR2 FVKESK. The CDR3 is CASSQDFGQGSSFYMNTEAFF. For the CDR3, the DNA is TGTGCCAGCAGCCAAGACTTTGGACAGGGGTCCTCCTTTTACATGAACACTGAAGCTTTCTTT.

The chain is built from TRBV2 and TRBJ1-3; D ambiguous. The CDR3 is 11 residues long. The ends were cut back, 7 bases at V and 8 bases at J, with 9 bases in the middle. Germline V CDR1 and CDR2: SNHLY, FYNNEI. The CDR3 region is CASTAVDTIYF. The CDR3 DNA sequence: TGTGCCAGCACCGCCGTGGACACCATATATTTT.

Turning to this clone: Germline and junction disagree at one end, which may indicate a read error. CDR3 coding DNA: TGCGCCAGCACTGAGACAGGGGGCACTGAAGCTTTCTTT. Amino acids: CASTETGGTEAFF. The rearrangement joins TRBV10-2 to TRBJ1-1, with 9 bases aligning to TRBD1. This CDR3 contains 13 residues. Germline V gene lookup returns CDR1 WSHSY and CDR2 SAAADI.

V is TRBV6-5 and J is TRBJ1-2; D is unresolved. The CDR3 spans 13 residues. CDR1 is MNHEY, CDR2 SVGAGI, per germline. V was pared by 0 bases and J by 12 bases, with 14 bases between. The CDR3, as DNA: TGTGCCAGCAGTTACTCCGGTAGCAGGACTGACACCTTC. This encodes CASSYSGSRTDTF.

The count of this clone is one. The rearrangement links TRBV10-3 to TRBJ1-2; 8 positions agree with TRBD1. The CDR3 length is 15 residues. V was pared by 2 bases and J by 6 bases, with 8 bases of the junction left unmatched. Looked up from germline, CDR1 is ENHRY and CDR2 is SYGVKD. The CDR3 protein is CAISERVDRVDGYTF. The CDR3 DNA reads as TGTGCCATCAGTGAGAGAGTGGACAGGGTGGATGGCTACACCTTC.

The table lists this clone with a few counts. J is TRBJ2-7 and V is TRBV11-2; 8 positions agree with TRBD2. The germline CDR1 and CDR2 sequences are SGHAT and FQNNGV. With V trimmed by 3 bases and J by 2 bases, 0 bases remained unmatched. CDR3 length: 13 amino acids. The DNA for the CDR3 is TGTGCCAGCAGCTTCGGGAGGGCCTACGAGCAGTACTTC. This codes for CASSFGRAYEQYF.

The CDR3 is CASSGLAGVAYNEQFF. The CDR3 bases are TGTGCCAGCAGTGGACTAGCGGGAGTAGCCTACAATGAGCAGTTCTTC. The chain recombines TRBV6-1 with TRBJ2-1, with 12 bases lining up with TRBD2. This CDR3 is 16 amino acids long. The germline V gene has CDR1 MNHNS and CDR2 SASEGT. Trimming at V came to 4 bases and at J to 2 bases, leaving 3 bases not matched to a gene.

V and J are TRBV27 and TRBJ2-3; 12 bases match TRBD2. The length of the CDR3 is 18 residues. V was pared by 3 bases and J by 4 bases, with 11 bases of the junction left unmatched. Germline CDR1 MNHEY, CDR2 SMNVEV (reference sequence). Written as DNA, the CDR3 is TGTGCCAGCAGTTTTTACCTAGCGGGAGGGAAGAATCCAGATACGCAGTATTTT. Its translation is CASSFYLAGGKNPDTQYF.

This sequence joins TRBV29-1 and TRBJ1-2; TRBD1 is a possible D gene (6 bases). CDR1 is SQVTM, CDR2 ANQGSEA, per germline. The CDR3 consists of 18 residues. This CDR3 is CRFATPSDYGQNNYGYTF. The DNA of the CDR3 is TGCAGGTTCGCAACCCCCAGCGATTACGGACAGAACAACTATGGCTACACCTTC.

V is TRBV6-1 and J is TRBJ2-1; no definite D call. The CDR3 runs 15 residues. Trimming left V 3 bases short and J 2 bases short, with 11 bases between. From germline, CDR1 is MNHNS and CDR2 SASEGT. The DNA of the CDR3 is TGTGCCAGCAGTGACAGCGCAAACCCCTACAATGAGCAGTTCTTC. It translates to CASSDSANPYNEQFF.

J is TRBJ2-2 and V is TRBV7-9; 8 bases are a match to TRBD2. The CDR3 consists of 18 residues. Germline CDR1 SEHNR, CDR2 FQNEAQ (reference sequence). Trimming removed 4 bases from V and 3 bases from J; junction bases left unmatched: 13. CDR3 DNA: TGTGCCAGCAGCTACCCCCCTAGCGGGCGATGGGACACCGGGGAGCTGTTTTTT. Protein product: CASSYPPSGRWDTGELFF.

In its sample, this clone was seen once. The rearrangement links TRBV27 to TRBJ2-7, with 8 bases lining up with TRBD2. Germline CDR1 reads MNHEY; CDR2 reads SMNVEV (reference sequence). The CDR3 is 15 amino acids. Trimming took 2 bases from V and 0 from J; bases not matched to a gene: 3. CDR3 coding DNA: TGTGCCAGCAGTTTAGGTAGCGGGATCTCCTACGAGCAGTACTTC. Translating gives CASSLGSGISYEQYF.